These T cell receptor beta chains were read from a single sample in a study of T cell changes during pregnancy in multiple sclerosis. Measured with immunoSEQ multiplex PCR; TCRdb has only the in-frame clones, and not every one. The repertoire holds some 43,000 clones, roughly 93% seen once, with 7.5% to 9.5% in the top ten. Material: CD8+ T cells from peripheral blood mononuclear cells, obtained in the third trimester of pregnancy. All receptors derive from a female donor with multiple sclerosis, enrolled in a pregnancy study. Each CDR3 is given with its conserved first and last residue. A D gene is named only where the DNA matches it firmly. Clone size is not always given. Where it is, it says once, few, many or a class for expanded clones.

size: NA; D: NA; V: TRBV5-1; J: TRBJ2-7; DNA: TGCGCCAGCAGCCACCCCAGTCAGGGAGGTCCCTACGAGCAGTACTTC; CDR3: CASSHPSQGGPYEQYF
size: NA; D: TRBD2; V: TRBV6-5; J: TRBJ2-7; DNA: TGTGCCAGCAGTTACGGGACTAGCTCCTACGAGCAGTACTTC; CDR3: CASSYGTSSYEQYF
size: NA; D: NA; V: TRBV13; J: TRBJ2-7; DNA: TGTGCCAGCAGCGATACCTCGGAGAGCTCCTACGAGCAGTACTTC; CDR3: CASSDTSESSYEQYF
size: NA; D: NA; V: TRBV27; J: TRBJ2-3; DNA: TGTGCCAGCAGTTTAATCCGTTCGGCGGGTACAGATACGCAGTATTTT; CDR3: CASSLIRSAGTDTQYF
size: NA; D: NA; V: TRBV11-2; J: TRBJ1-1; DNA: TGTGCCAGCAGCTTGCCTCAGGGGCGGACTGAAGCTTTCTTT; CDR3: CASSLPQGRTEAFF
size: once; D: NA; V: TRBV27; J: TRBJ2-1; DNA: TGTGCCAGCAGTTTAGGCAGGATGATGAATGAGCAGTTCTTC; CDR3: CASSLGRMMNEQFF
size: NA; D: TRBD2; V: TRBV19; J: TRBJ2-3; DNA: TGTGCCAGTAGTATAGATCCGGGGACTAGTGGAGATACGCAGTATTTT; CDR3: CASSIDPGTSGDTQYF
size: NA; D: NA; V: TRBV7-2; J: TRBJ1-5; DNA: TGTGCCAGCAGCTCTAGCGGATGGGTCAATCAGCCCCAGCATTTT; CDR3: CASSSSGWVNQPQHF
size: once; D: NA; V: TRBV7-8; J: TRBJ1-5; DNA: TGTGCCAGCAACCCATGGTTCGGTCAGCCCCAGCATTTT; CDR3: CASNPWFGQPQHF
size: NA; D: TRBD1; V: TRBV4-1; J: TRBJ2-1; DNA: TGCGCCAGCAGCCAAATAGGGACAGGGGGCGGTCATTTAGAGCGGGAGTCGTGGTTCTTC; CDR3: CASSQIGTGGGHLERESWFF
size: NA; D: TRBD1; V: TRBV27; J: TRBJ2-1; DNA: TGTGCCAGCAGTTTGACAGGGACCCTCAATGAGCAGTTCTTC; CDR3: CASSLTGTLNEQFF
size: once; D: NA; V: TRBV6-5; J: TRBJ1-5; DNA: TGTGCCGCAGGATATAGCAATCAGCCCCAGCATTTT; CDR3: CAAGYSNQPQHF
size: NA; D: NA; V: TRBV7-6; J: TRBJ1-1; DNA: TGTGCCAGCAGCTTAGCGAAGGGGGTCCTCACTGAAGCTTTCTTT; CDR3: CASSLAKGVLTEAFF
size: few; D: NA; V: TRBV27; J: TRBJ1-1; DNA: TGTGCCAGCAGTTTATATGGGGGCGCACACACTGAAGCTTTCTTT; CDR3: CASSLYGGAHTEAFF
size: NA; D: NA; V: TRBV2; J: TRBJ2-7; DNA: TGTGCCAGCGGGATTATACTACCGAAGGACACGCACCTCCTCGAGCAGTACTTC; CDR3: CASGIILPKDTHLLEQYF
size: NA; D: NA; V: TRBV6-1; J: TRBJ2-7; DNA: TGTGCCAGCAGTGAACAGGGGTACTCCTACGAGCAGTACTTC; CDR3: CASSEQGYSYEQYF
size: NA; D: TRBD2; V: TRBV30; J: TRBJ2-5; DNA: TGTGCCGGGGAGAGCGGGAGGGCCCAGTACTTC; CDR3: CAGESGRAQYF
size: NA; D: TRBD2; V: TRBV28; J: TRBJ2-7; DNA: TGTGCCAGCAGAAACCCTAGCGGGAGTGCCTACGAGCAGTACTTC; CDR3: CASRNPSGSAYEQYF
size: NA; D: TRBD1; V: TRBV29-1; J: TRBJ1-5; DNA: TGCAGCGTTGCGACAGGGCTCAATCAGCCCCAGCATTTT; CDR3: CSVATGLNQPQHF
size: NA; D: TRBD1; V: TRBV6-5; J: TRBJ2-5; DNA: TGTGCCAGCAGTGGGGACAGCCAAGAGACCCAGTACTTC; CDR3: CASSGDSQETQYF
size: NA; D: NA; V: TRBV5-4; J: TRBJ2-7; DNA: TGTGCCAGCAGCTTCAAGGGGTACAGAAACTACGAGCAGTACTTC; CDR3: CASSFKGYRNYEQYF
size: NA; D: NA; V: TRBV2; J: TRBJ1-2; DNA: TGTGCCAGCAGGTATCGCGACTATGGCTACACCTTC; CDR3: CASRYRDYGYTF
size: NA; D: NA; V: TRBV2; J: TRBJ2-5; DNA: TGTGCCAGCAGTGAAGGGAGGGGTGGCGAGACCCAGTACTTC; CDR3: CASSEGRGGETQYF
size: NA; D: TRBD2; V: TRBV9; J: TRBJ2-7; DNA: TGTGCCACGGCCTCTAGGACTAGCGGGGTCGGGCTGTCCTACGAGCAGTACTTC; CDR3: CATASRTSGVGLSYEQYF
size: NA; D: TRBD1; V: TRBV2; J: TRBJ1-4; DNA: TGTGCCAGCGGTAGACAGGGCAGTTTCCTAGCAACTAATGAAAAACTGTTTTTT; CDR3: CASGRQGSFLATNEKLFF
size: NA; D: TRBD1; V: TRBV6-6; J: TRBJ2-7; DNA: TGTGCCAGCAGTTCTCCGGGACAGGCCACCTCCGAGCAGTACTTC; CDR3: CASSSPGQATSEQYF
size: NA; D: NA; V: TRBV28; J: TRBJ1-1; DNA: TGTGCCAGCAGTTTAGGGCTGCTGAACACTGAAGCTTTCTTT; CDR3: CASSLGLLNTEAFF
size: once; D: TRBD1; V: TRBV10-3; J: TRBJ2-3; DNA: TGTGCCATCAGACCTCGCCCCGGACAGGGGGCAGATACGCAGTATTTT; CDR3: CAIRPRPGQGADTQYF
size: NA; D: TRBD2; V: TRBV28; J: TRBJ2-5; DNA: TGTGCCAGCAGCCGGCCGGGACTAGCGGACCAAGAGACCCAGTACTTC; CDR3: CASSRPGLADQETQYF
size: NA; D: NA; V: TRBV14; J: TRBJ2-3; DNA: TGTGCCAGCAGCCAAGAGAGCCGTTACACAGATACGCAGTATTTT; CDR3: CASSQESRYTDTQYF
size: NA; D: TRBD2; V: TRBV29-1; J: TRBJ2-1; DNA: TGCAGCGGCCTAGCGGGAGGGCTAGTCCGCTCCTACAATGAGCAGTTCTTC; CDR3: CSGLAGGLVRSYNEQFF
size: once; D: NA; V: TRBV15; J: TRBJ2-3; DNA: TGTGCCACCAGCAGAGAAGGGGGTGTGACGCAGTATTTT; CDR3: CATSREGGVTQYF
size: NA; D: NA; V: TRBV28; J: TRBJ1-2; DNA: TGTGCCAGCAGTTTTCAGGGGCAAGGCTACACCTTC; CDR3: CASSFQGQGYTF
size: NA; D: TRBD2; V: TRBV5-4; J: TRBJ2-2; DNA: TGTGCCAGCAGCCCGGGACTAGCGGGTAACACCGGGGAGCTGTTTTTT; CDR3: CASSPGLAGNTGELFF
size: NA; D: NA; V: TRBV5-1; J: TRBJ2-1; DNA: TGCGCCAGCAGCTTGGTGGGGCCTGATGGTGAGCAGTTCTTC; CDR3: CASSLVGPDGEQFF
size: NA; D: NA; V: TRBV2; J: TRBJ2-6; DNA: TGTGCCAGCAGTGGACCGCGGGTACCCTCTGGGGCCAACGTCCTGACTTTC; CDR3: CASSGPRVPSGANVLTF
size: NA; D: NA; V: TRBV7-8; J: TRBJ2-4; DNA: TGTGCCAGCAGTTCTGGACCAGGGAACATTCAGTACTTC; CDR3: CASSSGPGNIQYF
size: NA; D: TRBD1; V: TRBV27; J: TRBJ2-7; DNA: TGTGCCAGCAGTACGCGGGACAGGCCCTCCTACGAGCAGTACTTC; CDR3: CASSTRDRPSYEQYF
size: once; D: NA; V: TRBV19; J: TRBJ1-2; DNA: TGTGCCAGTAGTCCGAACCCCCCCGACAGTTATGGCTACACCTTC; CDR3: CASSPNPPDSYGYTF
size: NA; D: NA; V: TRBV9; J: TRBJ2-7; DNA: TGTGCCAGCAGCGAGACGGGAGTCCACGAGCAGTACTTC; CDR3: CASSETGVHEQYF
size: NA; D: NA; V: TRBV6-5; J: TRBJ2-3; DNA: TGTGCCAGCAGAACCGAGGCGGGCACAGATACGCAGTATTTT; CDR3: CASRTEAGTDTQYF
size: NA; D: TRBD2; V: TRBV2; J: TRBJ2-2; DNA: TGTGCCAGCTCACGAGGACGGCGGGAGTTCGTGAACACCGGGGAGCTGTTTTTT; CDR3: CASSRGRREFVNTGELFF
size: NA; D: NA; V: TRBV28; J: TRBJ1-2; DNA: TGTGCCAGCAGTTTAGCCTACAAAGGGATCAGGGATGGCTACACCTTC; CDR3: CASSLAYKGIRDGYTF
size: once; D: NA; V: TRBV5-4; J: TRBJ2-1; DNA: TGTGCCAGCAGCATGAGACTAGATGAGCAGTTCTTC; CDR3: CASSMRLDEQFF
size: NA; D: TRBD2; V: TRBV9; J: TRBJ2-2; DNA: TGTGCCAGCAGCGGCGGGACTAGCGGGAGGACACTAAACACCGGGGAGCTGTTTTTT; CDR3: CASSGGTSGRTLNTGELFF
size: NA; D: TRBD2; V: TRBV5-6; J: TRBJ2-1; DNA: TGTGCCAGCAGCTTAGACGTAGCGGGGGGATACAATGAGCAGTTCTTC; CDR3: CASSLDVAGGYNEQFF
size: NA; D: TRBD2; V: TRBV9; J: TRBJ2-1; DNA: TGTGCCAGCAGCGTGGGCGGGGGTAACAATGAGCAGTTCTTC; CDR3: CASSVGGGNNEQFF
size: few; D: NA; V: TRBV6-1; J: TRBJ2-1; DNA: TGTGCCAGCAGTGGCCTCGGGGCGGGGTCCTACAATGAGCAGTTCTTC; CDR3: CASSGLGAGSYNEQFF
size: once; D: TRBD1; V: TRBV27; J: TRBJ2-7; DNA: TGTGCCAGCAGTCTAGGGGCCACAGGGGGCGAGCAGTACTTC; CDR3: CASSLGATGGEQYF
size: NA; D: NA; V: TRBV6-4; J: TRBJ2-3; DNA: TGTGCCAGCAGTGACTCAGGAGACACAGATACGCAGTATTTT; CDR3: CASSDSGDTDTQYF
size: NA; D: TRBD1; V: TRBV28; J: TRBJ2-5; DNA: TGTGCCAGCAGTCCACCACCTACCGGGACAGCCTTCCAAGAGACCCAGTACTTC; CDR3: CASSPPPTGTAFQETQYF
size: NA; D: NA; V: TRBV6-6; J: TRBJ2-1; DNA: TGTGCCAGCAGTTACCGAGGGAACAGCGATGAGCAGTTCTTC; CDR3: CASSYRGNSDEQFF
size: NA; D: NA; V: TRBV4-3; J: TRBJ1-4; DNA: TGCGCCAGCAGCCAAGACGGAGGGGCAACTAATGAAAAACTGTTTTTT; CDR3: CASSQDGGATNEKLFF
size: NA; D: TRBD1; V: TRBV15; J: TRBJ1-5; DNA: TGTGCCACCAGCAGAGATCAGGACAGGTTCAATCAGCCCCAGCATTTT; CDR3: CATSRDQDRFNQPQHF
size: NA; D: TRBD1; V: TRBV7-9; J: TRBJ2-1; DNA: TGTGCCAGCAGCACGGGACAGGGGAATGAGCAGTTCTTC; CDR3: CASSTGQGNEQFF
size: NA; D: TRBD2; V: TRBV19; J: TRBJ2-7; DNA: TGTGCCAGTAGTATTCGCGGGAGGGCCTACGAGCAGTACTTC; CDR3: CASSIRGRAYEQYF
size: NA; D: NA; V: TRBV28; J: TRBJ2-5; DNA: TGTGCCAGCAGTTTATCCGAGTGGACGGGGAGAGGTTTGGAGACCCAGTACTTC; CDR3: CASSLSEWTGRGLETQYF
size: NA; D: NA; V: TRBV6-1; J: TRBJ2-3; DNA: TGTGCCAGCAGGTTTGTCGTATCTAGGACAGATACGCAGTATTTT; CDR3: CASRFVVSRTDTQYF